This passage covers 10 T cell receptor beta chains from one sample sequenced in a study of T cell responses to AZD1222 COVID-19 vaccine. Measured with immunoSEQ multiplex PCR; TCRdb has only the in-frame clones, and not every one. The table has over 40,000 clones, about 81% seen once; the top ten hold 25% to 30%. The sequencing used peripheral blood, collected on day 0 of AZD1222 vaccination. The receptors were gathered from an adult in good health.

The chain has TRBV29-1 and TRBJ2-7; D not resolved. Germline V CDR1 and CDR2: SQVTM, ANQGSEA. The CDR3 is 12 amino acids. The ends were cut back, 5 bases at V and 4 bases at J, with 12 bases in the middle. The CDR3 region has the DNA TGCAGCGTTACCAGCATTCAATACGAGCAGTACTTC. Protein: CSVTSIQYEQYF.

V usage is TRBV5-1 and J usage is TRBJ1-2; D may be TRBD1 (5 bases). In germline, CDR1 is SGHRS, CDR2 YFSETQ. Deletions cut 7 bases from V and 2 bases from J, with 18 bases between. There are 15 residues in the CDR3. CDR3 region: CASGGGSAENYGYTF. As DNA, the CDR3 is TGCGCCAGCGGGGGAGGATCTGCAGAGAACTATGGCTACACCTTC.

The CDR3 nucleotides are TGTGCCAGCAGCTTTGGACTAGCACGAGAGGAGCAGTTCTTC. Amino acid sequence: CASSFGLAREEQFF. The rearrangement joins TRBV5-4 to TRBJ2-1; 8 bases agree with TRBD2. V was clipped by 2 bases and J by 10 bases; unmatched bases: 8. There are 14 residues in the CDR3. From germline, CDR1 is SGHNT and CDR2 YYREEE (reference sequence).

CDR3 protein: CASSQNAQETQYF. CDR3 bases: TGTGCCAGCAGCCAAAATGCCCAAGAGACCCAGTACTTC. The chain couples TRBV3-1 (or the pseudogene TRBV3-2) to TRBJ2-5, with unresolved D. The V gene's germline CDR1 is LGHDT and CDR2 YNNKEL (reference sequence). The CDR3 consists of 13 residues. The V and J ends lost 2 bases and 1 base respectively, with 5 bases between them.

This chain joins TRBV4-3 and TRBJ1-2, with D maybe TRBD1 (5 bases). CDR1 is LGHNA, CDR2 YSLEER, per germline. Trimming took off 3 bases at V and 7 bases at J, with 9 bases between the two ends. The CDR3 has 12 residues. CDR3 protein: CASSQRQTGYTF. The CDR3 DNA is TGCGCCAGCAGCCAGAGACAGACTGGCTACACCTTC.

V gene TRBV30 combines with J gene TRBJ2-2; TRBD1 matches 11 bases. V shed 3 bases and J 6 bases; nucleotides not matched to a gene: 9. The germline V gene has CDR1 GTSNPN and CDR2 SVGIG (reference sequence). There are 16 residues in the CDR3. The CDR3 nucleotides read TGTGCCTGGAGGGCGCCAGGGACAGGGGGAGCCGGGGAGCTGTTTTTT. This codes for CAWRAPGTGGAGELFF.

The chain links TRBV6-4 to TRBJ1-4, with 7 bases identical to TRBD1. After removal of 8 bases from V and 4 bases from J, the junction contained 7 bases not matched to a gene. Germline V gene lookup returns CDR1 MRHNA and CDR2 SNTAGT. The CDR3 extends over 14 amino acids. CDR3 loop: CASGNGQDNEKLFF. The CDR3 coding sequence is TGTGCCAGCGGAAACGGACAGGATAATGAAAAACTGTTTTTT.

CDR3 region: CASSEASRGEKLFF. The CDR3, as DNA: TGTGCCAGCAGTGAAGCTTCGAGAGGTGAAAAACTGTTTTTT. V usage is TRBV2 and J usage is TRBJ1-4; no reliable D call. Trimming shortened V by 0 bases and J by 7 bases, and 9 bases separated the two germline ends. The CDR3 runs 14 residues. Germline V gene sequence: CDR1 SNHLY, CDR2 FYNNEI.

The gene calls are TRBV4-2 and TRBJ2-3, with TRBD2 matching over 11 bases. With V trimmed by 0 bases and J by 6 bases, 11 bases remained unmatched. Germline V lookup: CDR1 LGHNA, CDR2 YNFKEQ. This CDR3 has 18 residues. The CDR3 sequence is CASSQEPTSGSTSDTQYF. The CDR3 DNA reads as TGTGCCAGCAGCCAAGAACCCACTAGCGGGAGTACCTCCGATACGCAGTATTTT.

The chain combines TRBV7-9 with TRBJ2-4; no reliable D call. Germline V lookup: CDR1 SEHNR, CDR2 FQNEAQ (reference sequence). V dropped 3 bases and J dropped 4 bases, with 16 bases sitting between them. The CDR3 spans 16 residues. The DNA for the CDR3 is TGTGCCAGCAGCTTGGGTCTCGGTCAAACAAAAAACATTCAGTACTTC. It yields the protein CASSLGLGQTKNIQYF.